This T cell receptor beta chain was recorded in a study of T cell changes during pregnancy in multiple sclerosis. The table lists this clone with a count of one. TCRdb keeps only in-frame clones here, not all; method: immunoSEQ multiplex PCR. The sample holds tens of thousands of clones, approximately 90% seen once. V gave up 4 bases and J gave up 13 bases, with 13 bases separating them. Looked up from germline, CDR1 is SGHAT and CDR2 is FQNNGV. CDR3 length equals 12 residues. The receptor's source is a female donor with multiple sclerosis, enrolled in a pregnancy study. The gene calls are TRBV11-2 and TRBJ2-2, with a possible D match to TRBD1 (6 bases). The sequencing here drew on CD4+ T cells from peripheral blood mononuclear cells, taken in the second trimester of pregnancy. The DNA of the CDR3 is TGTGCCAGCAGCTCGCAGGGGTTTCGGCTGTTTTTT. This gives the protein CASSSQGFRLFF.